This entry describes one T cell receptor beta chain. Its antigen is not yet known. The sample holds no much larger clone one base away, and base qualities are not on file. The sample originates from a study of cytomegalovirus exposure and HLA in healthy donors (dated by TCRdb to about 2017). As for the study more broadly: According to a later analysis, one platform produced both the 120 validation repertoires and the roughly 640 repertoires of the first cohort. To predict cytomegalovirus infection status, the study brought together high-throughput TCR immunosequencing, statistical association of individual TCRs with disease status, and machine learning. Along with the approximately 600-subject first cohort, a separate validation cohort of 120 different subjects was used. The study aimed to test whether cataloging public T cell receptors could reveal signatures of past pathogen exposure. General study outcomes and caveats: It was suggested by the authors that the approach could potentially be generalized to other disease states and immunological phenotypes. Across donors, most TCR sequences were observed very rarely, whereas some public TCRs were present in many individuals. A later analysis had no HLA typing for the validation cohort, so co-occurrence there was scored across all 130 or so repertoires. The study gave a list of some 150 TCR beta chains associated with cytomegalovirus. Cytomegalovirus status was reported to be diagnosed by the classifier with high specificity and sensitivity in both the original and validation cohorts. A few of the identified cytomegalovirus-associated TCR beta chains were confirmed in vitro to be specific for cytomegalovirus antigens. Subsequent analysis determined that TCRs grouped into clusters in the first cohort also showed a tendency toward co-occurrence across the 120 or so validation repertoires, and approximately 94% of cluster scores exceeded 0.

V sheds 7 bases and J sheds 6 bases, leaving 19 bases between their ends. Measured from the cysteine to the phenylalanine, the CDR3 is 14 residues long. The entry retains the CDR3 DNA only, 42 bases that are in frame from base 1. Based on the germline V gene (reference sequence), the CDR1 and CDR2 sequences are MNHNY and SVGAGI. The library came from the immunoSEQ multiplex PCR assay. As for how the authors treated the data: A statistical classification framework was developed to diagnose cytomegalovirus status using the catalog of TCR beta chain sequences. TCRdb limited this immuneACCESS table to in-frame rearrangements with V and J called. A share of clones is missing; checked studies link under half to unresolved V genes, and the rest is unexplained. V, J and clone size reflect that table, while D and trimming were determined from the DNA. For this sample the table gives 150,000 to 200,000 clones, of which about 80% were detected only once. The top ten constitute less than 9% of the sample.

Separate from the roughly 630-subject first cohort, the validation cohort of 95 to 150 subjects was the group to which the donors belonged. The chain was built from TRBV6-6 and TRBJ2-7; no D gene is confidently identified. What was sequenced was PBMCs. This clonotype originated in a man in his late teens or twenties in good health and CMV-seropositive. The CDR3 protein sequence reads: CASIRSPAPGEQYF. The nucleotide sequence reads as follows: TGTGCCAGCATTAGGTCCCCCGCTCCGGGCGAGCAGTACTTC.